Presented here are 21 T cell receptor beta chains from one specimen sequenced in a study of T cell clonotyping in hematopoietic cell transplantation. The protocol was immunoSEQ multiplex PCR, while the TCRdb copy is restricted to in-frame clones and leaves out a portion. The data show around 16,000 clones, roughly 90% seen once. The specimen sequenced was peripheral blood mononuclear cells. The receptors here all came from a middle-aged man in good health. Some clones in this sample may be carry-over from other donors' samples.

V usage is TRBV30 and J usage is TRBJ2-3, with D tentatively TRBD2 (5 bases). Germline values: CDR1 GTSNPN, CDR2 SVGIG (reference sequence). The CDR3 is 12 residues long. The V gene lost 8 bases and the J gene lost 4 bases, with 13 bases spanning the gap. CDR3 sequence (DNA): TGTGCCCGTGGAGGCGGGCCAGATACGCAGTATTTT. It yields the protein CARGGGPDTQYF. The whole variable domain, remainder taken from reference TRBV30 and TRBJ2-3, is SQTIHQWPATLVQPVGSPLSLECTVEGTSNPNLYWYRQAAGRGLQLLFYSVGIGQISSEVPQNLSASRPQDRQFILSSKKLLLSDSGFYLCARGGGPDTQYFGPGTRLTVL.

The V and J genes are TRBV7-9 and TRBJ1-2; tentative D call: TRBD1 (6 bases). This CDR3 comprises 19 residues. Germline-derived CDR1 and CDR2 are SEHNR and FQNEAQ (reference sequence). V lost 5 bases, J lost 0 bases, and 25 bases lay in between. Written as DNA, the CDR3 is TGTGCCAGCAGCCGATGGGGGCAGCAGGGGCCCTCCACTAACTATGGCTACACCTTC. Amino acid sequence: CASSRWGQQGPSTNYGYTF.

CDR3 sequence (DNA): TGCAGCACTTTGACAGGGGGGGCCACTGAAGCTTTCTTT. As protein: CSTLTGGATEAFF. The rearrangement joins TRBV29-1 to TRBJ1-1; 9 nucleotides align to TRBD1. This CDR3 has 13 amino acids. Germline values: CDR1 SQVTM, CDR2 ANQGSEA. V shed 8 bases, J shed 4 bases, and the junction held 8 bases outside the gene matches.

V and J are TRBV5-6 and TRBJ2-2; tentatively, D is TRBD2 (5 bases). The V gene lost 1 base and the J gene lost 1 base, with 8 bases spanning the gap. This CDR3 contains 15 residues. Germline V CDR1 and CDR2: SGHDT, YYEEEE. The CDR3 here is CASSLMGRNTGELFF. In DNA form, the CDR3 reads TGTGCCAGCAGCTTGATGGGGAGGAACACCGGGGAGCTGTTTTTT.

The V gene is TRBV7-2, the J gene TRBJ2-7; D is possibly TRBD1 (5 bases). The CDR3 is made up of 14 amino acids. Trimming shortened V by 4 bases and J by 2 bases, and 12 bases separated the two germline ends. Looked up from germline, CDR1 is SGHTA and CDR2 is FQGNSA. The CDR3 sequence is CASSSGLPTYEQYF. The CDR3 DNA reads TGTGCCAGCAGCTCAGGGTTGCCCACCTACGAGCAGTACTTC.

V and J are TRBV6-5 and TRBJ1-5; D is unclear. CDR1 is MNHEY, CDR2 SVGAGI, per germline. The CDR3 extends over 13 amino acids. Trimming removed 0 bases at V and 4 bases at J, with 4 bases between. The CDR3 DNA reads TGTGCCAGCAGTTACTCTTGGAATCAGCCCCAGCATTTT. Translation: CASSYSWNQPQHF.

The genes are TRBV28 and TRBJ1-5, with D maybe TRBD1 (6 bases). The CDR3 spans 14 residues. Trimming took 6 bases from V and 6 from J, leaving 15 bases between them. CDR1 is MDHEN and CDR2 is SYDVKM in the germline V gene. The chain's CDR3 is CASSSNREAQPQHF. The CDR3 nucleotides read TGTGCCAGCAGCTCGAACAGGGAAGCTCAGCCCCAGCATTTT.

V is TRBV4-1 and J is TRBJ1-4; 9 bases agree with TRBD1. V gave up 4 bases and J gave up 8 bases; unmatched junction bases: 5. There are 14 residues in the CDR3. Germline V gene lookup returns CDR1 MGHRA and CDR2 YSYEKL. CDR3 amino acids: CASSLGTGYEKLFF. The DNA of the CDR3 is TGCGCCAGCAGCCTCGGGACAGGGTACGAAAAACTGTTTTTT.

V usage is TRBV19 and J usage is TRBJ2-7, with D perhaps TRBD1 (6 bases). This CDR3 spans 13 amino acids. The ends were cut back, 5 bases at V and 0 bases at J, with 8 bases in the middle. Germline CDR1 reads LNHDA; CDR2 reads SQIVND (reference sequence). CDR3 amino acids: CASSGDNSYEQYF. CDR3 bases: TGTGCCAGTAGTGGGGACAACTCCTACGAGCAGTACTTC.

This clone appeared once. The chain is built from TRBV28 and TRBJ1-6; a possible D gene is TRBD1 (5 bases). Germline V gives CDR1 MDHEN, CDR2 SYDVKM. Trimming removed 2 bases from V and 9 bases from J, with 11 bases in between. The CDR3 runs to 14 residues. The chain's CDR3 is CASSLTGPASPLHF. CDR3 nucleotides: TGTGCCAGCAGTTTAACGGGGCCCGCTTCACCCCTCCACTTT.

CDR3 in amino acids: CASSLPGQGFEKLFF. The DNA of the CDR3 is TGTGCCAGCAGTTTGCCAGGACAGGGGTTTGAAAAACTGTTTTTT. The chain carries TRBV6-5 and TRBJ1-4, with 9 bases fitting TRBD1. The V and J ends lost 4 bases and 7 bases, in that order; junction bases with no gene match: 7. Germline CDR1 is MNHEY and CDR2 is SVGAGI. This CDR3 comprises 15 residues.

The J gene is TRBJ1-4, the V gene TRBV5-1; a weak D match, TRBD1 (5 bases). The V gene lost 5 bases and the J gene lost 7 bases, with 12 bases spanning the gap. This CDR3 region has 13 residues. CDR1 is SGHRS and CDR2 is YFSETQ in the germline V gene. CDR3 nucleotide sequence: TGCGCCAGCAGTTTGCGGGGCCGTGAAAAACTGTTTTTT. It encodes CASSLRGREKLFF. Combining the CDR3 with reference TRBV5-1 and TRBJ1-4 gives the whole variable domain KAGVTQTPRYLIKTRGQQVTLSCSPISGHRSVSWYQQTPGQGLQFLFEYFSETQRNKGNFPGRFSGRQFSNSRSEMNVSTLELGDSALYLCASSLRGREKLFFGSGTQLSVL.

The gene calls are TRBV5-6 and TRBJ1-1, with D hard to call. The CDR3 extends over 14 amino acids. CDR1 SGHDT and CDR2 YYEEEE come from the germline V gene. Trimming stripped 0 bases from V and 3 bases from J, with 9 bases between. The CDR3 DNA is TGTGCCAGCAGCTTGGGTCCGGGGTACACTGAAGCTTTCTTT. It translates to CASSLGPGYTEAFF.

V usage is TRBV2 and J usage is TRBJ1-5; no reliable D call. From germline, CDR1 is SNHLY and CDR2 FYNNEI. CDR3 length: 15 amino acids. V was trimmed by 5 bases and J by 0 bases, leaving 11 bases between them. CDR3 coding DNA: TGTGCCAGCAGTCTCTCTAGGAATAGCAATCAGCCCCAGCATTTT. This encodes CASSLSRNSNQPQHF. Using reference TRBV2 and TRBJ1-5 for the parts outside the CDR3, the full variable domain is EPEVTQTPSHQVTQMGQEVILRCVPISNHLYFYWYRQILGQKVEFLVSFYNNEISEKSEIFDDQFSVERPDGSNFTLKIRSTKLEDSAMYFCASSLSRNSNQPQHFGDGTRLSIL.

The rearrangement links TRBV7-3 to TRBJ2-3; possibly TRBD2 for D (5 bases). The length of the CDR3 is 13 residues. Trimming took 4 bases from V and 5 from J, leaving 10 bases between them. CDR1 and CDR2 from the germline V gene are SGHTA and FQGTGA. The CDR3 spells CASSSNGLDTQYF. The CDR3 nucleotides are TGTGCCAGCAGCTCCAATGGACTAGATACGCAGTATTTT.

The chain recombines TRBV4-3 with TRBJ2-3; perhaps TRBD2 as D (6 bases). The CDR3 length is 14 residues. The V gene's germline CDR1 is LGHNA and CDR2 YSLEER. V was cut by 3 bases and J by 2 bases, with 9 bases left in between. CDR3 DNA sequence: TGCGCCAGCAGCCAGAGGGAGGACACAGATACGCAGTATTTT. Amino acids: CASSQREDTDTQYF.

The chain employs TRBV29-1 and TRBJ2-2; D might be TRBD1 (6 bases). V lost 2 bases, J lost 1 base, and 8 bases lay in between. This CDR3 region has 14 residues. CDR1 and CDR2 (germline): SQVTM, ANQGSEA. CDR3 residues: CSVEPGQNTGELFF. The CDR3 nucleotides are TGCAGCGTTGAACCGGGACAGAACACCGGGGAGCTGTTTTTT.

CDR3: CASSLRDPGLIQPQHF. The CDR3 nucleotides are TGTGCCAGCAGTCTTAGAGACCCAGGGCTCATTCAGCCCCAGCATTTT. The gene calls are TRBV7-8 and TRBJ1-5, with a possible D match to TRBD1 (5 bases). Between the trimmed V and J ends, which lost 6 bases and 6 bases, there was a span of 21 bases. Germline V gene lookup returns CDR1 SGHVS and CDR2 FQNEAQ. The CDR3 has 16 residues. The whole variable domain, remainder taken from reference TRBV7-8 and TRBJ1-5, is GAGVSQSPRYKVAKRGQDVALRCDPISGHVSLFWYQQALGQGPEFLTYFQNEAQLDKSGLPSDRFFAERPEGSVSTLKIQRTQQEDSAVYLCASSLRDPGLIQPQHFGDGTRLSIL.

The genes are TRBV5-5 and TRBJ2-7, with 15 nucleotides matching TRBD2. Germline trimming cut 4 bases from V and 3 bases from J; bases unmatched to any gene: 5. The CDR3 spans 16 residues. Germline lookup yields CDR1 SGHKS and CDR2 YYEKEE (reference sequence). CDR3 coding DNA: TGTGCCAGCAGCCCCGGGACTAGCGGGGGGATCTACGAGCAGTACTTC. This sequence encodes CASSPGTSGGIYEQYF.

The chain joins TRBV2 to TRBJ2-2; the match to TRBD2 covers 11 bases. From germline, CDR1 is SNHLY and CDR2 FYNNEI. With V trimmed by 4 bases and J by 6 bases, 1 base remained unmatched. The CDR3 is 14 amino acids. Here the CDR3 reads CASSALAGAGELFF. The DNA of the CDR3 is TGTGCCAGCAGTGCACTAGCGGGGGCCGGGGAGCTGTTTTTT. The full variable domain, completed using reference TRBV2 and TRBJ2-2, is EPEVTQTPSHQVTQMGQEVILRCVPISNHLYFYWYRQILGQKVEFLVSFYNNEISEKSEIFDDQFSVERPDGSNFTLKIRSTKLEDSAMYFCASSALAGAGELFFGEGSRLTVL.

The CDR3 coding sequence is TGTGCCAGCAGCTTTATCTCTGGGGCCAACGTCCTGACTTTC. Protein product: CASSFISGANVLTF. This chain links TRBV11-3 with TRBJ2-6, with D unresolved. V lost 3 bases to trimming and J lost 0 bases, with 3 bases between them. Germline V gene lookup returns CDR1 SGHNT and CDR2 YENEEA. CDR3 length: 14 residues.